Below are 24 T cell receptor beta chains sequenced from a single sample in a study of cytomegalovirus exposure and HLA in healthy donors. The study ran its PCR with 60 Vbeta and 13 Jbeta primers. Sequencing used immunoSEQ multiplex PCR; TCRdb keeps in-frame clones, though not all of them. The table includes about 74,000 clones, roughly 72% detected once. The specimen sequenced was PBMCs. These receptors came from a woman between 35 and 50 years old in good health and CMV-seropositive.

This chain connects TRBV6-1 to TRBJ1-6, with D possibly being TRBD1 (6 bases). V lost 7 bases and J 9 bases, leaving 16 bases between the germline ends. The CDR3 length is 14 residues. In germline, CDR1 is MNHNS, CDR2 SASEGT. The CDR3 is CASTWQGKSSPLHF. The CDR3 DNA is TGTGCCAGCACCTGGCAGGGGAAGTCTTCACCCCTCCACTTT.

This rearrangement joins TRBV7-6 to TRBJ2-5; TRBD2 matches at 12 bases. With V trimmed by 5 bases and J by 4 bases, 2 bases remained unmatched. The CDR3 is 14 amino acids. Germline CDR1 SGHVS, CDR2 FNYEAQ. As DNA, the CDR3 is TGTGCCAGCAGCCAGGGACTAGCGGGAGAGACCCAGTACTTC. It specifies CASSQGLAGETQYF.

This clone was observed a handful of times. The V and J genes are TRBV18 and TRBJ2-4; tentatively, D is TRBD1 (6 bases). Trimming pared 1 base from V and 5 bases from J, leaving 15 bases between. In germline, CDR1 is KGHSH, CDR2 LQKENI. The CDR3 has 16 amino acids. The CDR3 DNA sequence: TGTGCCAGCTCACCACAAGGTCCAGGGGTCCAAAACATTCAGTACTTC. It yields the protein CASSPQGPGVQNIQYF.

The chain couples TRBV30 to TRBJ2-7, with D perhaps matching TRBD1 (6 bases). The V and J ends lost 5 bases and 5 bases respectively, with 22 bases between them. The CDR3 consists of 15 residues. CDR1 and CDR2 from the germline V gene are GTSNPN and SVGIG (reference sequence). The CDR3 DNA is TGTGCCTGGGGTCGACGGGGACATGGATGGAACGAGCAGTACTTC. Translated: CAWGRRGHGWNEQYF. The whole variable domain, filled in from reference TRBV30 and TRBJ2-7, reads SQTIHQWPATLVQPVGSPLSLECTVEGTSNPNLYWYRQAAGRGLQLLFYSVGIGQISSEVPQNLSASRPQDRQFILSSKKLLLSDSGFYLCAWGRRGHGWNEQYFGPGTRLTVT.

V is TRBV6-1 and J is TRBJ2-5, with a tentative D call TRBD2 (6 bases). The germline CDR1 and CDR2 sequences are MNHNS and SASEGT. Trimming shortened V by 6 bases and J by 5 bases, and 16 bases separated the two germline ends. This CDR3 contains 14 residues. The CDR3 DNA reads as TGTGCCAGCAGGACCCTCACTAGCACGGAGACCCAGTACTTC. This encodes CASRTLTSTETQYF.

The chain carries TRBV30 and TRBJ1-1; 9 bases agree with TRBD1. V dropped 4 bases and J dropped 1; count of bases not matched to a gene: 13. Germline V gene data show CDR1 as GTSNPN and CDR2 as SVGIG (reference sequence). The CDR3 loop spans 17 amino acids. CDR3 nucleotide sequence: TGTGCCTGGACCACTTTCCCCCCGGGACAGGGGAACACTGAAGCTTTCTTT. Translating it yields CAWTTFPPGQGNTEAFF.

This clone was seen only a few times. CDR3 bases: TGTGCCAGCAGTTACGAGGGGGACACTGAAGCTTTCTTT. As protein: CASSYEGDTEAFF. The chain joins TRBV6-6 to TRBJ1-1, with D tentatively TRBD1 (6 bases). The CDR3 has 13 residues. The V gene lost 2 bases and the J gene lost 3 bases, with 7 bases spanning the gap. Germline assignment: CDR1 MNHNY and CDR2 SVGAGI (reference sequence).

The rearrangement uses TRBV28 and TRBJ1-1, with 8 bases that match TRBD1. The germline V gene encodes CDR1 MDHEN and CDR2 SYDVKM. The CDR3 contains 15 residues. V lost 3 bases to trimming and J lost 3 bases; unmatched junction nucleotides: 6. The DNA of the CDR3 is TGTGCCAGCAGTTTTTATCTGACAGGGGACACTGAAGCTTTCTTT. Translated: CASSFYLTGDTEAFF.

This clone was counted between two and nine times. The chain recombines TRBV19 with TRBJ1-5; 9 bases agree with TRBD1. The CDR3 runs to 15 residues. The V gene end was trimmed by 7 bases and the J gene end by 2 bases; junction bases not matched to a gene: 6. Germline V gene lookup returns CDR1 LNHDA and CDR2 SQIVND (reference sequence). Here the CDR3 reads CASTSTGGGNQPQHF. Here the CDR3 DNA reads TGTGCCAGTACCTCTACAGGGGGCGGCAATCAGCCCCAGCATTTT.

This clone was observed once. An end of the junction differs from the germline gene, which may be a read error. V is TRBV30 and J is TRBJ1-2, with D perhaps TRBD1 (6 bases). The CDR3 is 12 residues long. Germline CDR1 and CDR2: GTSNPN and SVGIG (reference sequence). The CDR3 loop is CRLGHSNYGYPF. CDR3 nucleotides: TGTAGATTGGGACACAGTAACTATGGCTACCCCTTC.

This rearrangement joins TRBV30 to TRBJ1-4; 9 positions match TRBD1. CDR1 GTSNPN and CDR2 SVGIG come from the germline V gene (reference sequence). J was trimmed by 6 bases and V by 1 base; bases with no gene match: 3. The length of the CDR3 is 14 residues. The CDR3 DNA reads TGTGCCTGGAGTGCCCGGACAGGGGATGAAAAACTGTTTTTT. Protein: CAWSARTGDEKLFF.

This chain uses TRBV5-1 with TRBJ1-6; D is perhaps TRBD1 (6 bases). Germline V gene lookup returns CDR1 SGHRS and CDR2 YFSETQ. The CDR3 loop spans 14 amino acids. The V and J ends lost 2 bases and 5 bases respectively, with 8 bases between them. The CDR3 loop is CASSFKGDNSPLHF. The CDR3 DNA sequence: TGCGCCAGCAGCTTCAAGGGGGATAATTCACCCCTCCACTTT.

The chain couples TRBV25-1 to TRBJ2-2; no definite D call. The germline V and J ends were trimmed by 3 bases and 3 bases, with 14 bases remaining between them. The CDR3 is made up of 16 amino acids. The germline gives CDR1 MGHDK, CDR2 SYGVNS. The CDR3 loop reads CASSDPPPGYTGELFF. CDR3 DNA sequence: TGTGCCAGCAGTGACCCACCCCCAGGTTACACCGGGGAGCTGTTTTTT. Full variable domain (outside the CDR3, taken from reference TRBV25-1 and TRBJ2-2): EADIYQTPRYLVIGTGKKITLECSQTMGHDKMYWYQQDPGMELHLIHYSYGVNSTEKGDLSSESTVSRIRTEHFPLTLESARPSHTSQYLCASSDPPPGYTGELFFGEGSRLTVL.

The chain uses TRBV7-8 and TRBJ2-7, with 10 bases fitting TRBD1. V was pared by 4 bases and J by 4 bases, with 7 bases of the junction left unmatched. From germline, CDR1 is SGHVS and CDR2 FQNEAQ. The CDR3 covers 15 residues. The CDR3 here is CASSSTGQGWYEQYF. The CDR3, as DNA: TGTGCCAGCAGCTCCACGGGACAGGGGTGGTACGAGCAGTACTTC.

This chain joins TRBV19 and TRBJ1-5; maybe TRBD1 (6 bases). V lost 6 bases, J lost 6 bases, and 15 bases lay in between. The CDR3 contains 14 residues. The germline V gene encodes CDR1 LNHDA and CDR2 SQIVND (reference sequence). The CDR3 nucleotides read TGTGCCAGTAGCCCGGGGAGAGGGGGTCAGCCCCAGCATTTT. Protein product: CASSPGRGGQPQHF.

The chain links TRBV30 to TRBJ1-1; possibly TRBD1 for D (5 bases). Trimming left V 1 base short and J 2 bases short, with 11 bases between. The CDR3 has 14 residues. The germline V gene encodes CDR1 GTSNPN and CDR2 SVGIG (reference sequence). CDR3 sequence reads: CAWSAPGSNTEAFF. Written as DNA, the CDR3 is TGTGCCTGGAGTGCCCCAGGGTCCAACACTGAAGCTTTCTTT.

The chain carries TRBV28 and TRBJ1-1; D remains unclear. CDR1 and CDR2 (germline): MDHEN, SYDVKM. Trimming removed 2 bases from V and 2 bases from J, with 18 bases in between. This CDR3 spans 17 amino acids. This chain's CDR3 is CASSLVGLGSGNTEAFF. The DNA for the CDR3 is TGTGCCAGCAGTTTAGTAGGCTTGGGGAGTGGAAACACTGAAGCTTTCTTT.

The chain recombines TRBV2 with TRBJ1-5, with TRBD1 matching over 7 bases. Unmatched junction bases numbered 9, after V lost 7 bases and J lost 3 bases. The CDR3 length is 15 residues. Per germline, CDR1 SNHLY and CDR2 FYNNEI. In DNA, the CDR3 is TGTGCCAGCACCTTGACAGGGCCGAACAATCAGCCCCAGCATTTT. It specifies CASTLTGPNNQPQHF.

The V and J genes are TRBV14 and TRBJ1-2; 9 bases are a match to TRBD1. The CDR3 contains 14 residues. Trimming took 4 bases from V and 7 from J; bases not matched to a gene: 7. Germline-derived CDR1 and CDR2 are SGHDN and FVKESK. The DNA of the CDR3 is TGTGCCAGCAGCCTTACCGGGACAGGGTTTGGCTACACCTTC. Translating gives CASSLTGTGFGYTF.

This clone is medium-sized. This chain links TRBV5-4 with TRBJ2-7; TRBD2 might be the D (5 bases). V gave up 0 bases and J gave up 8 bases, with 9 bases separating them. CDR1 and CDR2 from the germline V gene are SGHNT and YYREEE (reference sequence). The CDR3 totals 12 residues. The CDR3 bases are TGTGCCAGCAGCTTGGCGGGCGGGCAGCAGTACTTC. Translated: CASSLAGGQQYF.

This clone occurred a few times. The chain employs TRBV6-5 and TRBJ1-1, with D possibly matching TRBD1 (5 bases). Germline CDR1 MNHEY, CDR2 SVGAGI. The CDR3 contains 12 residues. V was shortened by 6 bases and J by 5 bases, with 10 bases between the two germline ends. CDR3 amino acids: CASRTGGTEAFF. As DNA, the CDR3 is TGTGCCAGCAGAACGGGGGGGACTGAAGCTTTCTTT.

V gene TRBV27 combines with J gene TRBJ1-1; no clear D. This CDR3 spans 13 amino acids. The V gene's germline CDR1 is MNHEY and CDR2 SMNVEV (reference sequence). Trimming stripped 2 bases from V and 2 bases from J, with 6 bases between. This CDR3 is CASSLKPNTEAFF. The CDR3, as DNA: TGTGCCAGCAGTTTAAAGCCCAACACTGAAGCTTTCTTT.

The CDR3 here is CASSIRLELRLNEQFF. The CDR3 DNA reads TGTGCCAGCAGCATTCGACTAGAACTTCGCCTCAATGAGCAGTTCTTC. The chain joins TRBV11-2 to TRBJ2-1, with a possible D match to TRBD2 (6 bases). CDR1 and CDR2 from the germline V gene are SGHAT and FQNNGV. V was cut by 5 bases and J by 6 bases, with 20 bases left in between. The CDR3 is 16 amino acids.

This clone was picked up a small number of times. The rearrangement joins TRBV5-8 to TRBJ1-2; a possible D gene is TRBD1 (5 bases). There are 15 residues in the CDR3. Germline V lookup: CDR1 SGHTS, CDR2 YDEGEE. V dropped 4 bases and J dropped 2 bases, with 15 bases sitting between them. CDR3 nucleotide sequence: TGTGCCAGCAGCGTGCGAGACAGATTGAACTATGGCTACACCTTC. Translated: CASSVRDRLNYGYTF. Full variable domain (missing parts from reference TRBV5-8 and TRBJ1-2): EAGVTQSPTHLIKTRGQQATLRCSPISGHTSVYWYQQALGLGLQFLLWYDEGEERNRGNFPPRFSGRQFPNYSSELNVNALELEDSALYLCASSVRDRLNYGYTFGSGTRLTVV.